A single TCR beta chain is shown here with its context. Its matching antigen is unknown. Produced via immunoSEQ multiplex PCR; TCRdb's table is partial and in-frame only. This table has around 19,000 clones, roughly nine tenths appearing once. The data were taken from a study of T cells in localized non-small cell lung cancer. The germline V and J ends were trimmed by 2 bases and 6 bases, with 13 bases remaining between them. Looked up from germline, CDR1 is SGHNT and CDR2 is YENEEA. This CDR3 contains 14 residues. The study's findings and limits: Adjacent uninvolved lung had the highest clonality, suggesting focused antigen responses. Appearing in adjacent lung were a median approximately 50 of the top 100 tumor clones. Greater blood T cell density accompanied longer overall survival.

The sequence was collected from a woman aged 40-69 years with stage I lung adenocarcinoma. The V and J genes are TRBV11-3 and TRBJ1-1, with D hard to call. Sample: peripheral blood, taken before any cancer treatment. In DNA form, the CDR3 reads TGTGCCAGCAGCTTAAGTTGGGAGTCGCCTGAAGCTTTCTTT. Translation: CASSLSWESPEAFF.